The 9 T cell receptor beta chains below were found in one sample sequenced in a study of regulatory T cells in long-lasting Graves disease (dated by TCRdb to the early 2020s). Library prep was done by multiplex PCR. TCRdb lists the instrument as Illumina HiSeq 4000. iRepertoire HTBI primers and Arm-PCR amplification of CDR3 regions were used to construct TCR beta libraries. Clones were called with MiXCR by TCRdb after fastp trimmed the public reads at Q25, and only in-frame beta chains were retained. Rows are unified per CDR3 protein, each entry keeping the most common DNA and genes. Counted in this sample were 530,000 or so distinct CDR3 sequences; roughly 13% of them appeared once. The ten largest clonotypes hold roughly a tenth of the sample. What the time point label conveys for this sample: newly diagnosed GD, antithyroid drugs for less than 3 months. RNA was extracted from PBMCs in TRIzol for both TCR sequencing and RNA sequencing.

These data were likewise used in another study, on T cells in Graves' hyperthyroidism and ophthalmopathy.

This specimen consisted of peripheral blood mononuclear cells (PBMCs), obtained at new diagnosis, from a patient treated with antithyroid drugs. The receptor set was obtained from a man in his thirties or forties with Graves disease. Donor details come from another sample of the same person, matched by shared clones.

Many counts were recorded for this clonotype. The CDR3 nucleotides are TGTGCCAGCAGCTTAAGCGGGCCTCACTACCTTACTAGCACAGATACGCAGTATTTT. It specifies CASSLSGPHYLTSTDTQYF. The rearrangement links TRBV7-2 to TRBJ2-3; TRBD2 is a possible D gene (6 bases). V lost 2 bases to trimming and J lost 0 bases, with 21 bases between them. The CDR3 is 19 residues long. Germline V gene lookup returns CDR1 SGHTA and CDR2 FQGNSA. The complete variable domain, with remaining parts taken from reference TRBV7-2 and TRBJ2-3, reads GAGVSQSPSNKVTEKGKDVELRCDPISGHTALYWYRQSLGQGLEFLIYFQGNSAPDKSGLPSDRFSAERTGGSVSTLTIQRTQQEDSAVYLCASSLSGPHYLTSTDTQYFGPGTRLTVL.

This clonotype was recorded at least ten times. The chain combines TRBV6-1 with TRBJ2-7, with 8 bases lining up with TRBD2. Germline assignment: CDR1 MNHNS and CDR2 SASEGT. V lost 6 bases, J lost 4 bases, and 14 bases stayed unmatched. This CDR3 spans 16 amino acids. The CDR3 here is CASRESRTSSGYEQYF. The CDR3 DNA sequence: TGTGCCAGCAGAGAAAGTCGGACTAGCAGCGGATACGAGCAGTACTTC.

This clonotype was seen a few times. The chain combines TRBV18 with TRBJ2-7; TRBD1 matches at 7 bases. V lost 4 bases to trimming and J lost 7 bases; unmatched junction nucleotides: 10. The CDR3 consists of 14 residues. CDR1 KGHSH and CDR2 LQKENI come from the germline V gene. CDR3: CASSLTGVSDEQYF. The CDR3 DNA follows: TGTGCCAGCTCACTCACAGGGGTGTCGGATGAGCAGTACTTC.

This clonotype appeared many times. This chain connects TRBV10-3 to TRBJ1-2, with D unresolved. CDR3 length equals 13 residues. CDR1 is ENHRY, CDR2 SYGVKD, per germline. Trimming removed 0 bases from V and 2 bases from J, with 4 bases in between. The DNA of the CDR3 is TGTGCCATCAGTGAGTCCAGGAACTATGGCTACACCTTC. Its translation is CAISESRNYGYTF.

This chain links TRBV2 with TRBJ1-6; maybe TRBD1 (5 bases). Trimming took off 9 bases at V and 7 bases at J, with 13 bases between the two ends. The CDR3 spans 13 residues. Germline-derived CDR1 and CDR2 are SNHLY and FYNNEI. The CDR3 region has the DNA TGTGCCAGTCTAAGGGGAGGGAATTCACCCCTCCACTTT. Translation: CASLRGGNSPLHF.

Regarding this clonotype: This could be a read error, since a much larger clone is one nucleotide away. The rearrangement joins TRBV7-2 to TRBJ1-1; 10 bases fit TRBD1. CDR1 and CDR2 (germline): SGHTA, FQGNSA. CDR3 length equals 14 residues. The CDR3 DNA reads TGCGCCAGCAGCCAACTGGGACAGGGGACTGCAGCTTTCTTT. Amino acid sequence: CASSQLGQGTAAFF.

This clonotype came up many times. This chain uses TRBV2 with TRBJ1-2; D is ambiguous. Trimming shortened V by 1 base and J by 3 bases, and 3 bases separated the two germline ends. This CDR3 is 12 amino acids long. The germline gives CDR1 SNHLY, CDR2 FYNNEI. The CDR3 nucleotides are TGTGCCAGCAGTGAAGTCGACTATGGCTACACCTTC. Its translation: CASSEVDYGYTF. Full variable domain (remainder filled in from reference TRBV2 and TRBJ1-2): EPEVTQTPSHQVTQMGQEVILRCVPISNHLYFYWYRQILGQKVEFLVSFYNNEISEKSEIFDDQFSVERPDGSNFTLKIRSTKLEDSAMYFCASSEVDYGYTFGSGTRLTVV.

This clonotype showed up many times. The chain uses TRBV3-1 and TRBJ2-1; D possibly corresponds to TRBD2 (5 bases). Germline-derived CDR1 and CDR2 are LGHDT and YNNKEL (reference sequence). V was clipped by 1 base and J by 7 bases, with 11 bases between them. There are 14 residues in the CDR3. CDR3: CASSQVERANEQFF. The CDR3 DNA follows: TGTGCCAGCAGCCAAGTAGAGAGGGCGAATGAGCAGTTCTTC.

This clonotype was found many times. The V call is TRBV19, the J call TRBJ2-5; no definite D call. Trimming pared 2 bases from V and 1 base from J, leaving 11 bases between. The CDR3 sequence is 15 residues long. The germline gives CDR1 LNHDA, CDR2 SQIVND (reference sequence). CDR3 DNA: TGTGCCAGTAGTATAATAACCCAACCCCAAGAGACCCAGTACTTC. Translated, it gives CASSIITQPQETQYF.